A single sample gave rise to the 23 T cell receptor beta chains below, sequenced in a study of shared clonotypes between healthy human individuals. Terminally differentiated effector memory CD45RA+ cells were excluded from the naive CD8 cells, which were CD45RO-negative and positively selected for CCR7. TCRdb's copy holds only in-frame clones and misses some; the assay was immunoSEQ multiplex PCR. The table lists about 2.1 million clones, roughly 91% of them singletons. The specimen sequenced was naive CD8+ T cells from PBMCs. These TCRs come from a young man in good health. Some clones in this sample may be carry-over from other donors' samples.

CDR3 region: CASFSSGYTGELFF. CDR3 DNA sequence: TGTGCCAGCTTTAGTAGCGGCTACACCGGGGAGCTGTTTTTT. The chain has TRBV7-6 and TRBJ2-2, with D maybe TRBD2 (6 bases). Per germline, CDR1 SGHVS and CDR2 FNYEAQ. With 8 bases removed from V and 3 bases from J, the gap between germline ends came to 13 bases. The CDR3 is made up of 14 amino acids.

The chain couples TRBV9 to TRBJ2-7; 12 bases map to TRBD1. The V gene end was trimmed by 3 bases and the J gene end by 5 bases; junction bases not matched to a gene: 6. The CDR3 runs 15 residues. Looked up from germline, CDR1 is SGDLS and CDR2 is YYNGEE. DNA of the CDR3: TGTGCCAGCAGCGCCGGGACAGGGGGCGTCGACGAGCAGTACTTC. Translating it yields CASSAGTGGVDEQYF.

This chain uses TRBV15 with TRBJ2-1; TRBD1 aligns across 10 bases. The V segment lost 9 bases and the J segment 9 bases; nucleotides outside the gene matches: 23. Per the germline V gene, CDR1 is LNHNV and CDR2 is YYDKDF (reference sequence). The CDR3 loop spans 18 amino acids. CDR3 DNA: TGTGCCACTCAAGGTAGTACCGGGACAGGGGTAGGCAAAGGTGAGCAGTTCTTC. Translation gives CATQGSTGTGVGKGEQFF.

A word on this clone: The sample contains more than one DNA sequence encoding this CDR3. The J gene is TRBJ2-7, the V gene TRBV27; TRBD2 agrees at 9 bases. CDR3 size: 15 residues. The germline V gene has CDR1 MNHEY and CDR2 SMNVEV (reference sequence). The V segment lost 3 bases and the J segment 1 base; nucleotides outside the gene matches: 4. CDR3: CASSFSLAGSYEQYF. CDR3 nucleotide sequence: TGTGCCAGCAGTTTTAGCCTAGCGGGGTCCTACGAGCAGTACTTC.

Notes on this clone: Compared with germline, one end of the junction differs, possibly owing to a read error. The chain uses TRBV27 and TRBJ2-7; tentative D call: TRBD1 (6 bases). In germline, CDR1 is MNHEY, CDR2 SMNVEV (reference sequence). This CDR3 is built from 15 residues. The chain's CDR3 is CASSLTGTLHYGQYF. The CDR3 DNA reads as TGTGCCAGCAGTTTAACCGGGACACTCCACTACGGGCAGTACTTC.

The chain couples TRBV27 to TRBJ2-1; D gene ambiguous. CDR1 is MNHEY, CDR2 SMNVEV, per germline (reference sequence). The germline V and J ends were trimmed by 3 bases and 13 bases, with 16 bases remaining between them. The CDR3 sequence is 13 residues long. CDR3 amino acids: CASSFSSRAEQFF. Here the CDR3 DNA reads TGTGCCAGCAGTTTTTCAAGTAGGGCGGAACAGTTCTTC.

This chain links TRBV6-1 with TRBJ2-3; 10 bases map to TRBD1. This CDR3 has 14 amino acids. Germline loops: CDR1 MNHNS, CDR2 SASEGT. The J segment lost 7 bases and the V segment lost 1 base, leaving 2 bases of the junction unmatched. The chain's CDR3 is CASSEGQGANTQYF. The CDR3 DNA sequence: TGTGCCAGCAGTGAAGGACAGGGGGCCAATACGCAGTATTTT.

The gene calls are TRBV6-5 and TRBJ1-1; possible D gene TRBD1, 6 bases. The CDR3 is 14 residues long. Looked up from germline, CDR1 is MNHEY and CDR2 is SVGAGI. V was cut by 7 bases and J by 4 bases, with 16 bases left in between. The CDR3 bases are TGTGCCAGCAAAAACAGGGTTGGGGCCACTGAAGCTTTCTTT. Translating it yields CASKNRVGATEAFF.

As concerns this clone: No DNA is shown, since the ends of the CDR3 on it are uncertain; the CDR3 is the one TCRdb lists. The J gene is TRBJ2-6, the V gene TRBV25-1. Germline CDR1 MGHDK, CDR2 SYGVNS. Including both end residues, the CDR3 is 15 amino acids long. The CDR3 is CASSEFGNGANVLTF.

J is TRBJ2-1 and V is TRBV27; 11 bases line up with TRBD2. J gave up 2 bases and V 5 bases, and 2 bases lay outside the gene matches. The CDR3 runs 15 residues. Per the germline V gene, CDR1 is MNHEY and CDR2 is SMNVEV (reference sequence). CDR3 nucleotide sequence: TGTGCCAGCAGTGTAGCGGGAGGGCCCTACAATGAGCAGTTCTTC. Translated: CASSVAGGPYNEQFF.

This chain joins TRBV27 and TRBJ2-1, with D possibly TRBD2 on 7 matching bases. Trimming left V 3 bases short and J 1 base short, with 16 bases between. CDR1 and CDR2 (germline): MNHEY, SMNVEV (reference sequence). The CDR3 consists of 17 residues. Written as DNA, the CDR3 is TGTGCCAGCAGTTTTGGTAGGGGAGGGGGGTCCTACAATGAGCAGTTCTTC. This gives the protein CASSFGRGGGSYNEQFF.

Comments on this clone: This sample also contains other DNA sequences that code for the same CDR3. This sequence joins TRBV7-6 and TRBJ2-7; D might be TRBD2 (6 bases). V shed 3 bases and J shed 7 bases, with 10 bases lying between them. This CDR3 is built from 12 residues. Looked up from germline, CDR1 is SGHVS and CDR2 is FNYEAQ. The CDR3 region is CASSLGGREQYF. The DNA for the CDR3 is TGTGCCAGCAGCTTGGGAGGTCGGGAGCAGTACTTC.

The chain couples TRBV5-1 to TRBJ2-7; TRBD1 matches at 8 bases. V lost 4 bases, J lost 4 bases, and 10 bases stayed unmatched. Germline assignment: CDR1 SGHRS and CDR2 YFSETQ. The CDR3 totals 15 residues. The CDR3 DNA reads TGCGCCAGCAGCCTCAGGACAGGGAGGTCTTACGAGCAGTACTTC. It encodes CASSLRTGRSYEQYF. Complete variable domain (other parts from reference TRBV5-1 and TRBJ2-7): KAGVTQTPRYLIKTRGQQVTLSCSPISGHRSVSWYQQTPGQGLQFLFEYFSETQRNKGNFPGRFSGRQFSNSRSEMNVSTLELGDSALYLCASSLRTGRSYEQYFGPGTRLTVT.

The genes are TRBV7-2 and TRBJ1-2; possibly TRBD1 for D (5 bases). Germline CDR1 SGHTA, CDR2 FQGNSA. The V end lost 4 bases, the J end lost 7 bases, and 19 bases lay between the germline ends. The CDR3 sequence is 15 residues long. The CDR3 DNA follows: TGTGCCAGCAGCTCCCCCGACCGGGACCCTTTTGGCTACACCTTC. Protein: CASSSPDRDPFGYTF.

This clone was seen once. The V gene is TRBV5-4, the J gene TRBJ1-3, with D possibly TRBD1 on 5 matching bases. CDR1 is SGHNT and CDR2 is YYREEE in the germline V gene (reference sequence). The CDR3 extends over 11 amino acids. Trimming took off 3 bases at V and 8 bases at J, with 6 bases between the two ends. This CDR3 is CASSWGDTIYF. In DNA, the CDR3 is TGTGCCAGCAGCTGGGGGGACACCATATATTTT. The full variable domain, completed using reference TRBV5-4 and TRBJ1-3, is ETGVTQSPTHLIKTRGQQVTLRCSSQSGHNTVSWYQQALGQGPQFIFQYYREEENGRGNFPPRFSGLQFPNYSSELNVNALELDDSALYLCASSWGDTIYFGEGSWLTVV.

This chain links TRBV29-1 with TRBJ2-1, with 8 nucleotides matching TRBD2. CDR3 size: 15 residues. CDR1 is SQVTM, CDR2 ANQGSEA, per germline. Losses at the gene ends were 7 bases for V and 4 bases for J; bases not matched to a gene: 12. CDR3 loop: CSGVRVLAGYNEQFF. The CDR3 bases are TGCAGCGGGGTTAGGGTGCTAGCGGGTTACAATGAGCAGTTCTTC.

Comment on this clone: This sample includes further DNA sequences coding for the same CDR3. The chain recombines TRBV7-9 with TRBJ2-1; D call uncertain. V was shortened by 1 base and J by 7 bases, with 8 bases between the two germline ends. Per germline, CDR1 SEHNR and CDR2 FQNEAQ (reference sequence). The CDR3 runs to 13 residues. CDR3 region: CASSLGLDNEQFF. The DNA for the CDR3 is TGTGCCAGCAGCTTAGGGCTGGATAATGAGCAGTTCTTC. Based on the CDR3 plus reference TRBV7-9 and TRBJ2-1, the full variable domain is DTGVSQNPRHKITKRGQNVTFRCDPISEHNRLYWYRQTLGQGPEFLTYFQNEAQLEKSRLLSDRFSAERPKGSFSTLEIQRTEQGDSAMYLCASSLGLDNEQFFGPGTRLTVL.

This sequence joins TRBV19 and TRBJ1-1; D is ambiguous. There are 16 residues in the CDR3. CDR1 and CDR2 from the germline V gene are LNHDA and SQIVND (reference sequence). V lost 7 bases and J lost 0, with 18 bases in between. Written as DNA, the CDR3 is TGTGCCAGTACGACCGGGGTGCTCATGATGAACACTGAAGCTTTCTTT. It yields the protein CASTTGVLMMNTEAFF.

V and J are TRBV6-6 and TRBJ1-2; D may be TRBD1 (5 bases). The CDR3 contains 11 residues. V lost 8 bases and J lost 8, with 12 bases in between. The germline V gene has CDR1 MNHNY and CDR2 SVGAGI (reference sequence). The CDR3 DNA reads as TGTGCCAGCGCCCGGGACTTGGGCTACACCTTC. Its protein is CASARDLGYTF.

In regard to this clone: Other DNA sequences in the same sample also yield this CDR3. The V and J genes are TRBV7-6 and TRBJ2-2, with D perhaps TRBD1 or TRBD2 (5 bases each). The CDR3 is 14 residues long. Germline lookup yields CDR1 SGHVS and CDR2 FNYEAQ. The V and J ends lost 1 base and 4 bases respectively, with 7 bases between them. The CDR3: CASSLGGATGELFF. CDR3 nucleotide sequence: TGTGCCAGCAGCTTAGGAGGGGCCACCGGGGAGCTGTTTTTT. Full variable domain (rest looked up from reference TRBV7-6 and TRBJ2-2): GAGVSQSPRYKVTKRGQDVALRCDPISGHVSLYWYRQALGQGPEFLTYFNYEAQQDKSGLPNDRFSAERPEGSISTLTIQRTEQRDSAMYRCASSLGGATGELFFGEGSRLTVL.

This chain links TRBV29-1 with TRBJ2-3; TRBD2 agrees at 11 bases. This CDR3 comprises 16 residues. V lost 1 base to trimming and J lost 6 bases; unmatched junction nucleotides: 9. From germline, CDR1 is SQVTM and CDR2 ANQGSEA. The CDR3 loop is CSVEVVAGGPGDTQYF. DNA of the CDR3: TGCAGCGTTGAAGTAGTAGCGGGAGGGCCAGGGGATACGCAGTATTTT.

This clone was counted between two and nine times. Other DNA sequences in the same sample also yield this CDR3. The chain combines TRBV29-1 with TRBJ1-1; no clear D. The CDR3 consists of 10 residues. Germline V lookup: CDR1 SQVTM, CDR2 ANQGSEA. The V end was cut by 4 bases, the J end by 3 bases, with 3 bases between. The CDR3 nucleotides are TGCAGCGTTGTTTACACTGAAGCTTTCTTT. It yields the protein CSVVYTEAFF.

The chain has TRBV25-1 and TRBJ2-7; weak D call: TRBD1 (5 bases). V lost 3 bases and J 3 bases, leaving 6 bases between the germline ends. This CDR3 has 12 residues. The V gene's germline CDR1 is MGHDK and CDR2 SYGVNS. CDR3 protein: CASSDQGYEQYF. The CDR3 DNA sequence: TGTGCCAGCAGTGATCAGGGCTACGAGCAGTACTTC.